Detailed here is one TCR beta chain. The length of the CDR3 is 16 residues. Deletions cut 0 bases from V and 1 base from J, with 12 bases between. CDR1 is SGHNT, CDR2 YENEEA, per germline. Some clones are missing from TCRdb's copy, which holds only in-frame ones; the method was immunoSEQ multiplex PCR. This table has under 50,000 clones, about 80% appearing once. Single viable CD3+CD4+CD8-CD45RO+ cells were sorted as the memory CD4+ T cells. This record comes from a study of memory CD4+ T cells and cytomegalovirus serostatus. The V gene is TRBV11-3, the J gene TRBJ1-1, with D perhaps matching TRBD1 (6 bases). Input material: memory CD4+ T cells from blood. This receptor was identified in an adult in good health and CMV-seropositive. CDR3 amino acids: CASSLDGRGGNTEAFF. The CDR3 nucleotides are TGTGCCAGCAGCTTAGATGGGAGAGGGGGGAACACTGAAGCTTTCTTT.